This is a list of T cell receptor beta chains from one sample in a study of STAT5B mutations in CD4+ large granular lymphocyte leukemia. Using immunoSEQ multiplex PCR, the repertoire was profiled, and TCRdb retains in-frame clones only, with some absent. The table lists 30,000 to 35,000 clones, just under 85% of them singletons. The sample taken for sequencing was CD4+ T cells from blood buffy coats. Every receptor here comes from a human donor in good health. Both conserved end residues are part of each CDR3. The order of the fields is V gene, clone size, J gene, D gene, CDR3 protein, CDR3 DNA. The D gene is left open where the match is weak. Rows may omit the clone size; those that give it use once, few, many or a size class.

>TRBV7-2|-|TRBJ2-7|TRBD1
CASSLERTGAYEQYF
TGTGCCAGCAGCTTAGAAAGGACAGGAGCCTACGAGCAGTACTTC
>TRBV6-1|once|TRBJ1-2|-
CASKGTTGYTF
TGTGCCAGCAAAGGGACTACTGGCTACACCTTC
>TRBV5-6|-|TRBJ2-7|-
CASTLIGDFSYEQYF
TGTGCCAGCACCCTCATCGGGGACTTTTCCTACGAGCAGTACTTC
>TRBV7-2|-|TRBJ1-5|-
CASSLTSGQPQHF
TGTGCCAGCAGCTTAACAAGCGGTCAGCCCCAGCATTTT
>TRBV18|-|TRBJ1-3|-
CASSPREGRPSGNTIYF
TGTGCCAGCTCACCAAGGGAGGGCAGGCCATCTGGAAACACCATATATTTT
>TRBV12-5|-|TRBJ2-7|-
CASGPGHGSYEQYF
TGTGCTAGTGGCCCGGGACACGGATCCTACGAGCAGTACTTC
>TRBV5-4|-|TRBJ2-5|TRBD1
CASSSQGAVETQYF
TGTGCCAGCAGTTCACAGGGGGCAGTGGAGACCCAGTACTTC
>TRBV20-1|-|TRBJ2-7|-
CSVKWGFEQYF
TGCAGTGTGAAGTGGGGTTTCGAGCAGTACTTC
>TRBV28|-|TRBJ1-5|-
CASSGFNQPQHF
TGTGCCAGCAGTGGGTTCAATCAGCCCCAGCATTTT
>TRBV27|medium-sized|TRBJ2-1|TRBD1
CASSEQGPEQFF
TGTGCCAGCAGTGAACAGGGGCCTGAGCAGTTCTTC
>TRBV28|-|TRBJ2-3|TRBD2
CASRGLAATDTQYF
TGTGCCAGCCGTGGACTAGCGGCCACAGATACGCAGTATTTT
>TRBV5-6|-|TRBJ1-1|-
CASRVFWDTEAFF
TGTGCCAGCAGAGTATTTTGGGACACTGAAGCTTTCTTT
>TRBV4-2|once|TRBJ2-3|TRBD2
CASSQDRGSGITDTQYF
TGTGCCAGCAGCCAAGATCGAGGTAGCGGGATCACAGATACGCAGTATTTT
>TRBV28|few|TRBJ2-1|-
CASSSNNEQFF
TGTGCCAGCAGTTCCAACAATGAGCAGTTCTTC
>TRBV7-2|-|TRBJ1-2|-
CASSLGPSNYGYTF
TGTGCCAGCAGCTTAGGGCCGTCTAACTATGGCTACACCTTC
>TRBV9|-|TRBJ2-1|TRBD2
CASSTRLAGVNEQFF
TGTGCCAGCAGCACCAGACTAGCGGGAGTCAATGAGCAGTTCTTC
>TRBV7-3|-|TRBJ2-2|-
CASSSTPGPATGELFF
TGTGCCAGCAGCTCAACTCCGGGACCCGCCACCGGGGAGCTGTTTTTT
>TRBV5-6|-|TRBJ1-1|-
CASSLQGKDTEAFF
TGTGCCAGCAGCTTGCAGGGAAAGGACACTGAAGCTTTCTTT
>TRBV19|-|TRBJ1-2|TRBD1
CASNAGQGASRGYTF
TGTGCCAGTAATGCGGGACAGGGGGCTTCGCGGGGCTACACCTTC
>TRBV11-2|-|TRBJ2-2|-
CASSLWGRGGTGELFF
TGTGCCAGCAGCTTATGGGGGCGGGGCGGGACCGGGGAGCTGTTTTTT
>TRBV15|-|TRBJ2-7|-
CATSRDKGDYEQYF
TGTGCCACCAGCAGAGATAAGGGTGACTACGAGCAGTACTTC
>TRBV4-2|-|TRBJ1-2|TRBD1
CASTPSGDRGSGYTF
TGTGCCAGCACCCCATCGGGGGACAGGGGCTCTGGCTACACCTTC
>TRBV6-5|-|TRBJ1-1|TRBD1
CASSYDRGSTEAFF
TGTGCCAGCAGTTACGACAGGGGAAGCACTGAAGCTTTCTTT
>TRBV11-1|-|TRBJ1-3|-
CASSLRGTTRGNTIYF
TGTGCCAGCAGCTTACGCGGGACTACTCGAGGAAACACCATATATTTT
>TRBV11-2|-|TRBJ2-7|-
CASSFPPASYEQYF
TGTGCCAGCAGCTTTCCCCCAGCCTCCTACGAGCAGTACTTC
>TRBV14|-|TRBJ2-1|TRBD2
CASSQLSGRTGGEQFF
TGTGCCAGCAGCCAACTGAGCGGGAGGACCGGGGGTGAGCAGTTCTTC
>TRBV14|-|TRBJ2-3|-
CASSQDRGRADTQYF
TGTGCCAGCAGCCAAGATCGAGGCAGAGCAGATACGCAGTATTTT
>TRBV19|few|TRBJ1-2|-
CASSTDVYGYTF
TGTGCCAGTAGTACAGACGTCTATGGCTACACCTTC
>TRBV19|-|TRBJ2-7|TRBD2
CASSTSSGRYEQYF
TGTGCCAGTAGTACCTCTAGCGGGCGGTACGAGCAGTACTTC
>TRBV29-1|-|TRBJ2-1|TRBD2
CTGTRLTIYNEQFF
TGCACCGGGACTAGACTAACAATTTACAATGAGCAGTTCTTC
>TRBV6-5|-|TRBJ2-5|-
CASSYFGAAETQYF
TGTGCCAGCAGTTACTTCGGGGCGGCGGAGACCCAGTACTTC
>TRBV28|-|TRBJ2-5|TRBD2
CASSPTVAGGGETQYF
TGTGCCAGCAGCCCAACTGTAGCGGGAGGTGGAGAGACCCAGTACTTC
>TRBV29-1|-|TRBJ2-3|TRBD2
CSVERLADAGQYF
TGCAGCGTTGAGAGACTAGCGGACGCGGGGCAGTATTTT
>TRBV29-1|-|TRBJ2-2|-
CSVRDKMNTGELFF
TGCAGCGTGAGGGACAAGATGAACACCGGGGAGCTGTTTTTT
>TRBV15|-|TRBJ2-5|TRBD2
CATSRDREGTQYF
TGTGCCACCAGCAGAGATCGGGAGGGGACCCAGTACTTC
>TRBV5-1|-|TRBJ1-2|-
CASSPGVPYGYTF
TGCGCCAGCAGCCCCGGGGTCCCCTATGGCTACACCTTC
>TRBV30|-|TRBJ2-5|-
CAWSVRVRETQYF
TGTGCCTGGAGTGTACGGGTCCGGGAGACCCAGTACTTC
>TRBV19|-|TRBJ2-7|-
CASIYSGEQYF
TGTGCCAGTATTTACAGTGGGGAGCAGTACTTC
>TRBV28|few|TRBJ1-1|-
CASSDHPNTEAFF
TGTGCCAGCAGTGACCACCCGAACACTGAAGCTTTCTTT
>TRBV6-4|once|TRBJ2-3|TRBD2
CASSVGAGTDTQYF
TGTGCCAGCAGTGTCGGAGCGGGAACAGATACGCAGTATTTT
>TRBV7-3|once|TRBJ2-6|-
CASSSGRGSGANVLTF
TGTGCCAGCAGCTCCGGCCGGGGCTCTGGGGCCAACGTCCTGACTTTC
>TRBV30|-|TRBJ1-6|-
CAWGTPQSYNSPLHF
TGTGCCTGGGGGACCCCCCAGTCCTATAATTCACCCCTCCACTTT
>TRBV11-2|-|TRBJ2-1|-
CASSRDQIPFNEQFF
TGTGCCAGCAGCCGAGACCAGATTCCTTTCAATGAGCAGTTCTTC
>TRBV28|-|TRBJ2-2|-
CASSSRRSGELFF
TGTGCCAGCAGTTCACGACGGTCCGGGGAGCTGTTTTTT
>TRBV14|-|TRBJ1-4|-
CASSQVGNRNEKLFF
TGTGCCAGCAGCCAAGTCGGGAACAGAAATGAAAAACTGTTTTTT
>TRBV27|-|TRBJ2-7|TRBD2
CASSLSSLRESVYEQYF
TGTGCCAGCAGTTTATCCTCCCTGCGGGAGTCGGTTTACGAGCAGTACTTC
>TRBV2|-|TRBJ2-2|TRBD2
CASRPTPGTSGMAGELFF
TGTGCCAGCAGACCTACCCCCGGGACTAGCGGGATGGCCGGGGAGCTGTTTTTT
>TRBV19|-|TRBJ2-7|TRBD1
CASSITGTGGNEQYF
TGTGCCAGTAGTATAACAGGGACAGGGGGAAACGAGCAGTACTTC
>TRBV2|-|TRBJ2-1|-
CASSEVTPQGFF
TGTGCCAGCAGTGAAGTCACCCCCCAGGGGTTCTTC
>TRBV30|once|TRBJ1-4|-
CAWSVQGWEKLFF
TGTGCCTGGAGTGTTCAGGGATGGGAAAAACTGTTTTTT